This TCR beta chain originates from a study of identical twins listed by TCRdb under 2016. Notes on the research overall: To test whether fetal clonotypes persist, this study deep-sequenced TCR alpha and beta repertoires from monozygotic twins, from unrelated adults of various ages, and from cord blood. To rule out contamination, replicate twin experiments were performed at different times with different library preparation protocols. Overall results and qualifications from the work: Invariant T cells such as MAIT and iNKT could partly confound zero-insertion analyses, though diverse VJ usage argued against this for most clonotypes. Compared with coincidental sharing between unrelated individuals, out-of-frame TCR alpha sequences shared between twins showed an excess of sequences with low generation probability. Because the same donors could not be followed over many years, the conclusions relied on cross-sectional statistical analysis. Abundant cord blood beta clonotypes carried fewer insertions; young adult naive repertoires showed a weaker similar trend, while memory repertoires showed none. In monozygotic twins, out-of-frame TCR alpha sharing was systematically underestimated by recombination models, although the models agreed with sharing between unrelated individuals. A weaker excess of twin sharing was found in beta out-of-frame sequences because the signal-to-noise ratio was lowered by fewer shared sequences.

Every donor was a healthy Caucasian. Three pairs of female monozygotic twins, all aged roughly 18 to 30 years, were included in the twin cohort. The RNA used for TCR libraries was isolated from peripheral blood mononuclear cells. Taken from cysteine to phenylalanine, the CDR3 has 15 residues. Only the CDR3 part of the read is kept: 45 bases, read in frame from the first base. After removal of 7 bases from V and 6 bases from J, the junction retains 6 bases not matched to a gene. In the germline V gene, CDR1 corresponds to SQVTM and CDR2 to ANQGSEA. Library preparation was by 5' RACE. Sequenced using an Illumina HiSeq 2000. A universal primer binding site was introduced by template switching, and a unique molecular identifier was present in the final cDNA, enabling accurate counting of TCR cDNA molecules. First-strand cDNA for TCR alpha and beta chains was synthesized from specific primers in the conserved constant-segment region. To control for contamination, every cDNA library carried two barcodes: a SMART-Mk sample barcode plus Illumina barcodes. TruSeq adapter sequences along with Illumina sample barcodes were introduced in two successive PCR steps. The Illumina HiSeq platform was used with custom primers to sequence TCR alpha and beta cDNA libraries. From the authors' description of their analysis: MiGEC processed the raw reads to extract unique molecular identifiers, while MiXCR was used to determine the CDR3 positions. Recombination models were inferred per individual with the repgenHMM and IGoR tools using an EM algorithm. The analysis of shared clonotypes was done with the tcR package in R, with sharing normalized by the product of cloneset sizes. To study raw recombination free of thymic and clonal selection effects, out-of-frame nonproductive sequences were analyzed. TCRdb took the public reads, trimmed them with fastp at Q25, ran MiXCR for clone calling and kept in-frame beta chains. CDR3 protein duplicates are merged, each entry listing the most common genes and DNA. The V and J calls and clone size are TCRdb's, not the authors'. Across this sample there are nearly 650,000 distinct CDR3 sequences, with about 7.6% seen only once. The top ten clonotypes cover roughly 1.6% of the sample.

This clonotype has a handful of counts. Its antigen is still unknown. Nothing much larger sits one base from this clone, and base qualities are not available. These sequences were also reported in another study, on yellow fever vaccine responses in identical twins. The second study also describes: The T cell response to vaccination in identical twins was reported by the authors to appear partly convergent and partly personalized. Focusing on identical twins, the study followed the T cell clones that responded to the vaccine, and did so with precision.

The sequence was collected from a woman under 30 in good health. The specimen was PBMCs. This sequence uses TRBV29-1 and TRBJ2-2, and 15 junctional nucleotides match TRBD2. This receptor has the CDR3 CSARTSGGVAGELFF. DNA sequence: TGCAGCGCACGGACTAGCGGGGGGGTAGCCGGGGAGCTGTTTTTT.